Listed below are T cell receptor beta chains from one sample, sequenced in a study of cytomegalovirus exposure and HLA in healthy donors. The data were produced by immunoSEQ multiplex PCR, yet TCRdb's version contains in-frame clones alone and is incomplete. This table has some 90,000 clones, about 80% appearing once. Sequenced: PBMCs. These receptors were collected from a young man in good health and CMV-seropositive. CDR3s include the opening cysteine and the closing phenylalanine or tryptophan. D genes are given only for firm matches. A clone size is listed for some rows: how often the clone was seen (once, few, many), or a class if it is expanded.

D,length,V,J,size,DNA,CDR3
-,13,TRBV30,TRBJ2-3,-,TGTGCCTGGAAATTGCCCCAGACAGATACGCAGTATTTT,CAWKLPQTDTQYF
TRBD2,15,TRBV7-9,TRBJ2-7,few,TGTGCCAGCAGCTTAACTAGCGGGAGTTTCGCCGAGCAGTACTTC,CASSLTSGSFAEQYF
-,15,TRBV6-1,TRBJ2-2,-,TGTGCCAGCAGGACTCGGTTCGGGGGTGACGGGGAGCTGTTTTTT,CASRTRFGGDGELFF
-,15,TRBV27,TRBJ2-3,-,TGTGCCAGCAGTTTTGACGACTCATCCACAGATACGCAGTATTTT,CASSFDDSSTDTQYF
TRBD1,14,TRBV30,TRBJ1-2,-,TGTGCCTGGAGTTCTCGTAGGGACAGCCATGGCTACACCTTC,CAWSSRRDSHGYTF
-,18,TRBV11-2,TRBJ2-1,-,TGTGCCAGCAGCTTAGATCCAATAGGGGCCAGTGTACGCGATGAGCAGTTCTTC,CASSLDPIGASVRDEQFF
TRBD1,13,TRBV19,TRBJ2-7,-,TGTGCCAGTAGTCTCGGGACAGGGTATGAGCAGTACTTC,CASSLGTGYEQYF
TRBD1,14,TRBV19,TRBJ1-2,-,TGTGCCAGTATGCGGACAGGGTCAATATATGGCTACACCTTC,CASMRTGSIYGYTF
-,15,TRBV13,TRBJ2-3,-,TGTGCCAGCAGCTTCGGGCGGGCTAGCACAGATACGCAGTATTTT,CASSFGRASTDTQYF
TRBD2,15,TRBV28,TRBJ2-1,-,TGTGCCAGCAGTTATCGCGGGAGGCGAAACAATGAGCAGTTCTTC,CASSYRGRRNNEQFF
TRBD2,16,TRBV28,TRBJ2-7,-,TGTGCCAGCAGTTGGACTAGCGGCTTCAGCTCCTACGAGCAGTACTTC,CASSWTSGFSSYEQYF
-,15,TRBV7-9,TRBJ1-2,-,TGTGCCAGCAGCAAAGAGCGGGGGACTAACTATGGCTACACCTTC,CASSKERGTNYGYTF
-,15,TRBV6-4,TRBJ2-1,-,TGTGCCAGCAGTGCACAGGCAGAATATTACAATGAGCAGTTCTTC,CASSAQAEYYNEQFF
TRBD1,14,TRBV5-1,TRBJ2-7,-,TGCGCCAGCAGCGTTGGGACAGTTTTCTACGAGTGGTACTTC,CASSVGTVFYEWYF
TRBD1,15,TRBV2,TRBJ1-5,-,TGTGCCAGCAGGACAGGGGGCGCGGAAAATCAGCCCCAGCATTTT,CASRTGGAENQPQHF
-,14,TRBV6-5,TRBJ2-1,few,TGTGCCAGCAGTTACTCCCCTAGGGGCTTCGGTCAGTTCTTC,CASSYSPRGFGQFF
-,14,TRBV6-5,TRBJ1-1,-,TGTGCCAGCAGTGCGAAGAGGTGGAACACTGAAGCTTTCTTT,CASSAKRWNTEAFF
-,12,TRBV5-1,TRBJ1-2,-,TGCGCCAGCAGCTTGGCGGGGAATGGCTACACCTTC,CASSLAGNGYTF
TRBD2,16,TRBV6-4,TRBJ2-3,-,TGTGCCAGCAGTGTGACGGGGACTAGCGGCACAGATACGCAGTATTTT,CASSVTGTSGTDTQYF
-,19,TRBV9,TRBJ1-4,-,TGTGCCAGCAGCGTAGGGCTAGGCGTTGGTCGCAGGGGAAGTGAAAAACTGTTTTTT,CASSVGLGVGRRGSEKLFF
-,13,TRBV15,TRBJ1-1,-,TGTGCCACCAGCAGAGCCCACAGCACTGAAGCTTTCTTT,CATSRAHSTEAFF
-,15,TRBV21-1,TRBJ1-5,-,TGTGCCAGCAGCAAAGAGGGCGGGCCGAATCAGCCCCAGCATTTT,CASSKEGGPNQPQHF
-,12,TRBV28,TRBJ2-2,-,TGTGCCAGCAGTTTACCCGTCGGGGAGCTGTTTTTT,CASSLPVGELFF
-,14,TRBV4-2,TRBJ1-2,-,TGTGCCAGCAGCCAAGTGGGGCATAACTATGGCTACACCTTC,CASSQVGHNYGYTF
TRBD2,17,TRBV30,TRBJ2-1,once,TGTGCCTTTATTGGGACTAGCGGGGTCTTTTCCTACAATGAGCAGTTCTTC,CAFIGTSGVFSYNEQFF
-,13,TRBV30,TRBJ2-1,-,TGTGCCTCCTCCGTCGGCGGATCCAGTGAGCAGTTCTTC,CASSVGGSSEQFF
TRBD2,15,TRBV9,TRBJ2-7,-,TGTGCCAGCAGCGTAGGGCAGGGAGTAGCGGGAGAGCAGTACTTC,CASSVGQGVAGEQYF
-,14,TRBV29-1,TRBJ1-2,-,TGCAGCGTTGAAGATGATTGGCCCGTCTATGGCTACACCTTC,CSVEDDWPVYGYTF
-,14,TRBV27,TRBJ1-1,once,TGTGCCAGCAGTTTTTCCGGCCCTAGGTTTGGAGCTTTCTTT,CASSFSGPRFGAFF
TRBD1,13,TRBV7-2,TRBJ2-1,few,TGTGCCAAGACAGGGGGGGCCTACAATGAGCAGTTCTTC,CAKTGGAYNEQFF
TRBD2,15,TRBV27,TRBJ2-7,few,TGTGCCAGCAGTTTGGGGGGACTAGCAGGCTACGAGCAGTACTTC,CASSLGGLAGYEQYF
TRBD1,17,TRBV11-2,TRBJ2-3,-,TGTGCCAGCAGCTTAGATGGGTCTCGGACAGGGTCAGATACGCAGTATTTT,CASSLDGSRTGSDTQYF
-,15,TRBV5-6,TRBJ1-2,-,TGTGCCAGCAGCGTTGGGGGGTCAGGGATCTATGGCTACACCTTC,CASSVGGSGIYGYTF
-,17,TRBV4-3,TRBJ1-6,-,TGCGCCAGCAGCCAAGATAGGGCAGGGAAAGACGGTTCACCCCTCCACTTT,CASSQDRAGKDGSPLHF
-,14,TRBV7-2,TRBJ1-5,once,TGTGCCAGCAGCTTAGGGCGGGAAAATCAGCCCCAGCATTTT,CASSLGRENQPQHF
TRBD1,16,TRBV19,TRBJ2-7,-,TGTGCCAGTAGTCTCCAAGGAGGGACAGGGGGCCGCGAGCAGTACTTC,CASSLQGGTGGREQYF
-,14,TRBV13,TRBJ2-5,-,TGTGCCAGCAGCTTAGACCCTAGACGAGAGACCCAGTACTTC,CASSLDPRRETQYF
TRBD1,15,TRBV9,TRBJ1-6,-,TGTGCCAGCAGCGCAGGGACAGGGGGGTTTTCACCCCTCCACTTT,CASSAGTGGFSPLHF
-,13,TRBV7-9,TRBJ2-7,-,TGTGCCAGCAGCTTAGGGAGGGGCTACGAGCAGTACTTC,CASSLGRGYEQYF
-,14,TRBV7-2,TRBJ2-3,-,TGTGCCAGCAGCTTTCAGGGGGGTGGCGATACGCAGTATTTT,CASSFQGGGDTQYF
-,14,TRBV5-1,TRBJ2-2,-,TGCGCCAGCAGCCCCGACAGGCCCACCGGGGAGCTGTTTTTT,CASSPDRPTGELFF
TRBD2,14,TRBV6-1,TRBJ2-1,-,TGTGCCAGCATTTGGACTAGCGGGAGACATGAGCAGTTCTTC,CASIWTSGRHEQFF
-,12,TRBV7-8,TRBJ2-1,-,TGTGCCAGCAGCTTATCGGACTCTGAGCAGTTCTTC,CASSLSDSEQFF
TRBD1,17,TRBV4-2,TRBJ2-4,-,TGTGCCAGCAGCCAAGCGGGGACAGGGCTAGCCAAAAACATTCAGTACTTC,CASSQAGTGLAKNIQYF
-,15,TRBV4-2,TRBJ2-5,-,TGTGCCAGCAGCCAAGAGTTCGAGGGCGCGGAGACCCAGTACTTC,CASSQEFEGAETQYF
-,12,TRBV5-1,TRBJ1-1,-,TGCGCCAGCAGCTTGGCCGGGGGGGATGCTTTCTTT,CASSLAGGDAFF
-,14,TRBV5-1,TRBJ2-3,-,TGCGCCAGCCGCACTCTAGTCAATGCAGATACGCAGTATTTT,CASRTLVNADTQYF
-,16,TRBV28,TRBJ2-6,-,TGTGCCAGCAGTTCATACAGGGCGCCCGGGGCCAACGTCCTGACTTTC,CASSSYRAPGANVLTF
-,14,TRBV6-1,TRBJ2-3,-,TGTGCCAGCAGTGAAGACACCGACACAGATACGCAGTATTTT,CASSEDTDTDTQYF
-,14,TRBV7-2,TRBJ2-4,-,TGTGCCAGCAGCGGGGGACTTCGGGGAAACATTCAGTACTTC,CASSGGLRGNIQYF
-,13,TRBV2,TRBJ1-5,-,TGTGCCAGCAGAGGGGTCCGCAATCAGCCCCAGCATTTT,CASRGVRNQPQHF